This T cell receptor (beta chain) originates from a study of identical twins (dated by TCRdb to about 2016). With regard to the full study: TCR alpha and beta repertoires from monozygotic twins, unrelated adults of various ages and cord blood were deep-sequenced to test whether fetal clonotypes persist. To rule out contamination, replicate twin experiments were performed at different times with different library preparation protocols. What the study reported, not specific to this receptor: Abundant cord blood beta clonotypes carried fewer insertions; young adult naive repertoires showed a weaker similar trend, while memory repertoires showed none. In beta out-of-frame sequences, excess twin sharing was weaker, because having fewer shared sequences lowered the signal-to-noise ratio. Compared with coincidental sharing between unrelated individuals, out-of-frame TCR alpha sequences shared between twins had an excess of sequences with low generation probability. In monozygotic twins, out-of-frame TCR alpha sharing was systematically underestimated by recombination models, although the models agreed with sharing between unrelated individuals. Because the same donors could not be followed over many years, the conclusions depended on cross-sectional statistical analysis. Zero-insertion analyses could be partly confounded by invariant T cells such as MAIT and iNKT, though diverse VJ usage argued against such confounding for most clonotypes.

Every donor was a healthy Caucasian. Three pairs of female monozygotic twins, all aged roughly 18 to 29 years, made up the twin cohort. CD4+ and CD8+ T cell populations were isolated with positive isolation kits from Invitrogen. The library relied on 5' RACE. TCRdb records Illumina HiSeq 2000 as the sequencer. Template switching added a universal primer binding site, and the final cDNA carried a unique molecular identifier that allowed TCR cDNA molecules to be counted accurately. Specific primers in the conserved constant-segment region were used to synthesize first-strand cDNA for the TCR alpha and beta chains. To control for contamination, each cDNA library was double barcoded with a SMART-Mk sample barcode plus Illumina barcodes. TruSeq adapter sequences and Illumina sample barcodes were added in two successive PCR steps. TCR alpha and beta cDNA libraries were sequenced on the Illumina HiSeq platform with custom primers. Under the source paper's analysis protocol: MiGEC was used to process raw reads and extract unique molecular identifiers, and MiXCR was used to find CDR3 positions. For each individual, recombination models were inferred using an EM algorithm with the repgenHMM and IGoR tools. The tcR package in R was used for shared clonotype analysis, with sharing normalized by the product of cloneset sizes. Out-of-frame nonproductive sequences were analyzed to study raw recombination free of thymic and clonal selection effects. TCRdb took the public reads, trimmed them with fastp at Q25, ran MiXCR for clone calling and kept in-frame beta chains. Entries are consolidated by CDR3 protein sequence, retaining the most common genes and DNA. These V and J calls originate from TCRdb's pipeline instead of the authors' own analysis. The sample table records 450,000 to 650,000 distinct CDR3 sequences; roughly 15% of these occur just once. The ten largest clones capture roughly 0.46% of the sample.

Reading from cysteine to phenylalanine, the CDR3 counts 18 amino acids. The sequence is cut down to CDR3 DNA, 54 bases in frame from base 1. V is pruned by 2 bases and J by 2 bases, leaving 11 bases of the junction without a gene match. In the germline V gene (reference sequence), CDR1 corresponds to SGHAT and CDR2 to FQDESV. This clonotype has a handful of counts. Its antigen has not been determined. No base quality values were provided; no much bigger clone lies one nucleotide off. Another study also made use of these data, one on yellow fever vaccine responses in identical twins. The second investigation adds: The T cell response to vaccination in identical twins was reported by the authors to appear partly convergent and partly personalized. Focusing on identical twins, the study followed the T cell clones that responded to the vaccine, and did so with precision.

In this chain, TRBV11-1 is recombined with TRBJ2-2; 7 nucleotides in the junction match TRBD1. The sequencing sample was made of CD4+ T cells sorted from blood. The receptor's source is a woman aged 18-30 years in good health. The CDR3 amino acid sequence is: CASSLFERQGSNTGELFF. The nucleotides read TGTGCCAGCAGCTTATTCGAGAGACAGGGTTCCAACACCGGGGAGCTGTTTTTT.